This T cell receptor beta chain was recovered during a study of vaccination and CD4 T cells after COVID-19. Background on the study: Median time from COVID diagnosis to post-COVID sampling was over 85 days (35 to 161).

Time point noted: late sampling 161 to 241 days after vaccination in a few convalescent patients. Documented treatment: roughly 10-day PBMC culture with coronavirus spike peptide pools or control peptides (ViraFEST assay). First, ViraFEST expanded antigen-specific T cells with peptide pools, and next it sequenced the TCRs. PBMCs, plated at roughly 2 million per well, were grown in the presence of around 10 IU/ml IL-2 and about 10 ug/ml peptide pools. Trimming removed 2 bases at V and 4 bases at J, with 8 bases between. The CDR3 runs to 13 residues. Per the germline V gene, CDR1 is MNHEY and CDR2 is SVGAGI. Oncomine TCR Beta short-read sequencing was applied to DNA from cultured CD4+ T cells. TCRdb reprocessed the PCR reads via MiXCR and lists one record per CDR3 protein. The table lists around 21,000 distinct CDR3 sequences, approximately 42% of them singletons. With respect to this clonotype: The target antigen is unknown.

The sequences come from CD4+ T cells from blood, cultured in vitro, collected about 7 months after SARS-CoV-2 vaccination. The receptor comes from a human donor who had recovered from COVID-19. This chain uses TRBV6-5 with TRBJ1-2, with D possibly being TRBD1 (5 bases). CDR3 region: CASSYRGGYGYTF. The CDR3 DNA reads TGTGCCAGCAGTTACAGGGGCGGCTATGGCTACACCTTC.